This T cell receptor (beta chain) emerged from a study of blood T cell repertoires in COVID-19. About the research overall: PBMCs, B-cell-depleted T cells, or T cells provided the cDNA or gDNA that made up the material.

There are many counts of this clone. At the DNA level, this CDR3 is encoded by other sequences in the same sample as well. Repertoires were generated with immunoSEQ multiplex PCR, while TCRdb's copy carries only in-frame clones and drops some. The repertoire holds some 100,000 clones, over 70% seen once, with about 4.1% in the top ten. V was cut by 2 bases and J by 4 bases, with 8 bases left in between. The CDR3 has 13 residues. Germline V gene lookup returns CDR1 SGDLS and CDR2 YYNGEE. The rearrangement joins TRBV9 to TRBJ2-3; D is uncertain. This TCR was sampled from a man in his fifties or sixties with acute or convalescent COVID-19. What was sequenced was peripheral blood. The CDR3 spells CASSVGSPDTQYF. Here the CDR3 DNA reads TGTGCCAGCAGCGTGGGCAGCCCAGATACGCAGTATTTT.